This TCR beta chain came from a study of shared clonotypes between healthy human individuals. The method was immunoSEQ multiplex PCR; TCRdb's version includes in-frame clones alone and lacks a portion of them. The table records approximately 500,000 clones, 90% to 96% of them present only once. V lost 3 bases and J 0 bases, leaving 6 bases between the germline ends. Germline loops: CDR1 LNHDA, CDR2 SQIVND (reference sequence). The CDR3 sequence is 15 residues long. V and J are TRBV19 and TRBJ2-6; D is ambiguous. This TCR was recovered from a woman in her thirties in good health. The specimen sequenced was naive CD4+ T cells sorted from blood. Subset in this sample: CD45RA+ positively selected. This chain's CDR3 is CASSMLFSGANVLTF. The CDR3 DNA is TGTGCCAGTAGTATGCTGTTCTCTGGGGCCAACGTCCTGACTTTC.